The present entry profiles one T cell receptor (beta chain) with its context. These data originate in a study of cytomegalovirus exposure and HLA in healthy donors. This PCR relied on a set of 60 Vbeta primers and 13 Jbeta primers. Method: immunoSEQ multiplex PCR; TCRdb's copy keeps in-frame clones and lacks some. Among 140,000 or so clones, roughly 80% were seen once, and the ten largest hold roughly 2.9%. CDR3 length: 14 residues. Looked up from germline, CDR1 is KGHSH and CDR2 is LQKENI. The V end lost 0 bases, the J end lost 1 base, and 6 bases lay between the germline ends. The sequence derives from a woman aged 30 to 39 in good health and CMV-seronegative. This rearrangement joins TRBV18 to TRBJ1-1; D uncertain. The sample consisted of PBMCs. The CDR3 region has the DNA TGTGCCAGCTCACCACCTGGCGGGAACACTGAAGCTTTCTTT. The encoded protein is CASSPPGGNTEAFF.